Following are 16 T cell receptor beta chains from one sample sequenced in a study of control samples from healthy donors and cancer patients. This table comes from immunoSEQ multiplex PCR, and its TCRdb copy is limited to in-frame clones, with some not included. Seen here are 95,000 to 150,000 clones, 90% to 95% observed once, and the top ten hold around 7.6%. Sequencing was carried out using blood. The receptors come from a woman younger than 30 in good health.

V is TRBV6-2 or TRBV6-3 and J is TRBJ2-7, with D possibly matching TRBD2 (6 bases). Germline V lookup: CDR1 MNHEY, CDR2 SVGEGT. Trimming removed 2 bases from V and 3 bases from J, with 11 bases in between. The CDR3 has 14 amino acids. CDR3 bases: TGTGCCAGCAGTTACGGCGGGGAAGACTACGAGCAGTACTTC. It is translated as CASSYGGEDYEQYF.

CDR3 region: CASSIGEGTDTQYF. CDR3 sequence (DNA): TGTGCCAGTAGTATAGGGGAGGGGACAGATACGCAGTATTTT. The chain joins TRBV19 to TRBJ2-3; 7 bases agree with TRBD2. The CDR3 spans 14 residues. Germline CDR1 is LNHDA and CDR2 is SQIVND (reference sequence). J was trimmed by 3 bases and V by 1 base; bases with no gene match: 1.

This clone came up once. CDR3 nucleotides: TGTGCCACCAGCAGAGCGACTAGCGGGAGTACAGATACGCAGTATTTT. It yields the protein CATSRATSGSTDTQYF. J is TRBJ2-3 and V is TRBV15; 12 nucleotides align to TRBD2. The CDR3 has 16 residues. The ends lost 1 base at V and 3 bases at J; junction bases unmatched: 2. Germline CDR1 and CDR2: LNHNV and YYDKDF (reference sequence).

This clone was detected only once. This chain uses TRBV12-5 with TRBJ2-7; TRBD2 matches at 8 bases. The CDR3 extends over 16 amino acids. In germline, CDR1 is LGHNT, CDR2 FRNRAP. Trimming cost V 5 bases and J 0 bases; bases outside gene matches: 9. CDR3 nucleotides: TGTGCTAGTGGTGAGCCCTTAGCGGGGAGCTCCTACGAGCAGTACTTC. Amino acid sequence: CASGEPLAGSSYEQYF.

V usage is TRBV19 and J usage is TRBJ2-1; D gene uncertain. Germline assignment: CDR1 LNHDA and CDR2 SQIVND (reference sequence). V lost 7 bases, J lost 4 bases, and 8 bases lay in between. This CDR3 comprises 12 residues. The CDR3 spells CASTSSYNEQFF. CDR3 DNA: TGTGCCAGTACCTCATCGTACAATGAGCAGTTCTTC.

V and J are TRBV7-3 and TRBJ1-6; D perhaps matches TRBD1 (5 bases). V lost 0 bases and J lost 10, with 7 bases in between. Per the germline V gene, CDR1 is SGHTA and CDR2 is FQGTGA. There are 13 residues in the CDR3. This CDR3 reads CASSLTEGSPLHF. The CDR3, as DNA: TGTGCCAGCAGCTTAACCGAGGGGTCACCCCTCCACTTT.

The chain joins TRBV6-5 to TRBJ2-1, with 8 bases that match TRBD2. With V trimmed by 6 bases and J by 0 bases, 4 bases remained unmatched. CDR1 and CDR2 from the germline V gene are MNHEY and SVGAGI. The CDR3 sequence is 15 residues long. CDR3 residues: CASSFTSGSYNEQFF. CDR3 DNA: TGTGCCAGCAGCTTCACTAGCGGCTCCTACAATGAGCAGTTCTTC.

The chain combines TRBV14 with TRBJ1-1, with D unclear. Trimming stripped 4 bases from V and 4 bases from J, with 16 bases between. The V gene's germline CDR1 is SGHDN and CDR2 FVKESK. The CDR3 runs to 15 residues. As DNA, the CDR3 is TGTGCCAGCAGCCCGAGGCCCCAAGGCCGCACTGAAGCTTTCTTT. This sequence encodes CASSPRPQGRTEAFF.

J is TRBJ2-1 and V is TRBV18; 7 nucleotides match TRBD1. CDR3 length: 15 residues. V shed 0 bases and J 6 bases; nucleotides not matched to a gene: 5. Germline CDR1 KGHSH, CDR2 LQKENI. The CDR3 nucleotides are TGTGCCAGCTCACCACCGGGACAGTCTGGCAATGAGCAGTTCTTC. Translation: CASSPPGQSGNEQFF.

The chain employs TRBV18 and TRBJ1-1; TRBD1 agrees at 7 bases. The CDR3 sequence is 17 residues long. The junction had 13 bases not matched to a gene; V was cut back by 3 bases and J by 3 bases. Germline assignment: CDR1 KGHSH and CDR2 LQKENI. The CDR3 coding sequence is TGTGCCAGCTCACCGCTTCGTCCCCAGGGGGGTGACACTGAAGCTTTCTTT. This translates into CASSPLRPQGGDTEAFF.

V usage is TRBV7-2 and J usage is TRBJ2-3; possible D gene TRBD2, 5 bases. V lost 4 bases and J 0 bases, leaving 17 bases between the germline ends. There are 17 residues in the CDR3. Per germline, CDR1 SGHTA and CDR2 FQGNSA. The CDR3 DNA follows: TGTGCCAGCAGCTCGAGCGGACCTCCCACTAGCACAGATACGCAGTATTTT. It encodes CASSSSGPPTSTDTQYF.

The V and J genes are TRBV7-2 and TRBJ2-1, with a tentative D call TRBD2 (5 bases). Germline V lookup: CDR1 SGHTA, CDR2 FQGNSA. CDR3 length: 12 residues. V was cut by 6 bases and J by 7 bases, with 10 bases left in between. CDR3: CASRPTGNEQFF. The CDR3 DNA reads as TGTGCCAGCAGACCAACGGGGAATGAGCAGTTCTTC.

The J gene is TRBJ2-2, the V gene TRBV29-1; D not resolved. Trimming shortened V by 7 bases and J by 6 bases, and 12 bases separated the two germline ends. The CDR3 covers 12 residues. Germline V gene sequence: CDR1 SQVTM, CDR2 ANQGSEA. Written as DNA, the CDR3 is TGCAGCGCTCCTACTTTGGCCGGGGAGCTGTTTTTT. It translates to CSAPTLAGELFF.

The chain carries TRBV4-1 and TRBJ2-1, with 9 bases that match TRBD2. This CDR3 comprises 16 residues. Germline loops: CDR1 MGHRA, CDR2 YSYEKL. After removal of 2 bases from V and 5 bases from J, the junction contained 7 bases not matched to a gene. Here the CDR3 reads CASSQTGTSTDNEQFF. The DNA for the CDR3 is TGCGCCAGCAGCCAAACAGGGACTAGCACAGACAATGAGCAGTTCTTC.

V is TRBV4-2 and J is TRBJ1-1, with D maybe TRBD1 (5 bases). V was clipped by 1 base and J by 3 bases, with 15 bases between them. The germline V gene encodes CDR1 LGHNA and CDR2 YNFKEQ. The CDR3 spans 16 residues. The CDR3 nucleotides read TGTGCCAGCAGCCAAGGCGGGGGGGGGACGGACACTGAAGCTTTCTTT. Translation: CASSQGGGGTDTEAFF.

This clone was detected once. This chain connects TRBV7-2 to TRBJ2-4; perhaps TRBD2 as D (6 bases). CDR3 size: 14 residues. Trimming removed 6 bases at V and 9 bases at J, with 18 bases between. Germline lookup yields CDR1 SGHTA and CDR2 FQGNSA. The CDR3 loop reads CASSIGDSGPIQYF. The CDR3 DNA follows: TGTGCCAGCAGTATCGGGGATAGCGGCCCCATTCAGTACTTC.